The entry below gives a single TCR beta chain sequence along with its context. What it binds is not known. Here immunoSEQ multiplex PCR was the method, and the copy in TCRdb shows in-frame clones only, minus some. The sample contains some 13,000 clones, approximately 85% of which appear only once. CDR1 is WNHNN and CDR2 is SYGVQD in the germline V gene (reference sequence). The J segment lost 0 bases and the V segment lost 3 bases, leaving 4 bases of the junction unmatched. The CDR3 extends over 16 amino acids. The entry originates in a study of graft-versus-host responses after intestinal transplantation. About the research overall: Anti-thymocyte globulin was used for induction in all recipients, who then took tacrolimus and steroids for two to four years.

The study, taken as a whole, reports: Graft-versus-host to host-versus-graft clonal ratios in allografts were high in patients with graft-donor T cell macrochimerism.

This sequence originates from a human patient who received an intestinal transplant, so some T cells may come from the graft donor. Sequencing was performed on PBMCs, taken after intestinal transplantation. The chain joins TRBV10-1 to TRBJ2-1, with 8 bases lining up with TRBD2. CDR3 loop: CASSETSGGSYNEQFF. The DNA for the CDR3 is TGCGCCAGCAGTGAAACAAGCGGGGGCTCCTACAATGAGCAGTTCTTC.